The sequence of this T cell receptor (beta chain) was determined in a study of blood T cell repertoires in COVID-19 (dated by TCRdb to 2019 to 2021). With regard to the full study: Collaborator samples came from the United States, Italy and Spain and covered acute and convalescent phases of COVID-19. The material from the prospective study consisted of cDNA or gDNA derived from T cells, B-cell-depleted T cells, or PBMCs. Subjects who had been exposed to COVID-19, were actively infected with it, or had recovered from it provided the deeply sampled blood TCRbeta repertoires that made up the dataset. A freely available public database, intended as a resource for researchers studying the immune response to SARS-CoV-2, is where the repertoires were released. The samples were drawn from two sources: the first 160 participants of the ongoing ImmuneRACE study, and some 1,300 subjects contributed by 6 global collaborators. The sample metadata nearly always contained a de-identified subject ID, COVID-19 status, age in years and sex. Where available, HLA class I and class II types were obtained from metadata supplied by the sample provider rather than from assay-based typing.

The germline V gene specifies SNHLY as CDR1 and FYNNEI as CDR2. There are 16 amino acids in the CDR3, from cysteine to phenylalanine inclusive. Only the CDR3 DNA stays, 48 bases, in frame from base 1. V trim: 5 bases; J trim: 2 bases; unmatched bases: 3. Whole blood was collected in K2EDTA tubes by collaborating institutions according to the institutions' own protocols. For TCRbeta analysis, collaborators shipped samples in one of three forms: frozen whole blood, isolated PBMCs, or DNA extracted from either of those sample types. The immunoSEQ Assay, a bias-controlled multiplex PCR, was used to amplify TCRbeta CDR3 regions from genomic DNA. In the original analysis: The number of nucleated cells in each sample was estimated from the amplification of reference gene primers within the assay. To quantify the absolute abundance of each unique TCRbeta CDR3 rearrangement, sequence reads were collapsed and filtered. Productive Simpson clonality was computed per sample as the square root of Simpson's diversity index over productive rearrangements. Drawn from immuneACCESS, this table holds only the in-frame rearrangements with V and J called that TCRdb kept. Clones are partly lost; checked studies trace under half to an unresolved V gene and leave the rest unexplained. D and trimming come from the DNA, and the V and J calls and clone size come from that table. This sample holds approximately 99,000 clones; 84% were observed only once. The top ten hold about 2% of the sample.

Concerning this clone: Its antigen has not been determined. No per-base quality is available; no much larger clone lies one base away.

On the study overall, not on this receptor specifically: How much clinical and demographic metadata was included differed by source and by participant, and the metadata was provided uncurated.

The chain couples TRBV2 to TRBJ2-3, with TRBD2 matching 14 junction bases. This TCR was sampled from a man between 65 and 85 years old with active or convalescent COVID-19. Sequenced: peripheral blood. The nucleotides read TGTGCCAGCAGTCGACTAGCGGGGGGGCCCACAGATACGCAGTATTTT. The translation is CASSRLAGGPTDTQYF. The variable domain in full, with residues beyond the CDR3 obtained from the reference TRBV2 and TRBJ2-3 genes, is EPEVTQTPSHQVTQMGQEVILRCVPISNHLYFYWYRQILGQKVEFLVSFYNNEISEKSEIFDDQFSVERPDGSNFTLKIRSTKLEDSAMYFCASSRLAGGPTDTQYFGPGTRLTVL.